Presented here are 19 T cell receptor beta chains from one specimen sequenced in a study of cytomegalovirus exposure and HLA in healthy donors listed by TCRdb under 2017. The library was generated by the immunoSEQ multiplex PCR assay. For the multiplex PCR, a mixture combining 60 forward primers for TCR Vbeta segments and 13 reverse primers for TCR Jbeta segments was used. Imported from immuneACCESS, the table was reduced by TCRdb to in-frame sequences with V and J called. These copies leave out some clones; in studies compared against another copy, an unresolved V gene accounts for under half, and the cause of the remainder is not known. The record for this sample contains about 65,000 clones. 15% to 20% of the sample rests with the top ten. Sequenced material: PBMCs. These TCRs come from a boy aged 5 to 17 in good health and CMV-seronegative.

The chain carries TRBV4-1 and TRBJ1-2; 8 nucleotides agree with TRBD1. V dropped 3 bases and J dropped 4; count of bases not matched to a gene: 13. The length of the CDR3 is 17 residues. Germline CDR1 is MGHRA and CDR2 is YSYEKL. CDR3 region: CASSQGIRGGQAYGYTF. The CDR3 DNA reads TGCGCCAGCAGCCAGGGGATAAGAGGGGGACAGGCCTATGGCTACACCTTC.

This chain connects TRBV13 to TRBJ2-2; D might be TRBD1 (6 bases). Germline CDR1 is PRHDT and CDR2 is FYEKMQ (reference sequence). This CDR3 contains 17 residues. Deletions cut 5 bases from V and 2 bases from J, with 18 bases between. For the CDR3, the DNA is TGTGCCAGCAGCCCCTCCCCCGGACAGAAAAACACCGGGGAGCTGTTTTTT. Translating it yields CASSPSPGQKNTGELFF. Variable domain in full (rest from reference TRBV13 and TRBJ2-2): AAGVIQSPRHLIKEKRETATLKCYPIPRHDTVYWYQQGPGQDPQFLISFYEKMQSDKGSIPDRFSAQQFSDYHSELNMSSLELGDSALYFCASSPSPGQKNTGELFFGEGSRLTVL.

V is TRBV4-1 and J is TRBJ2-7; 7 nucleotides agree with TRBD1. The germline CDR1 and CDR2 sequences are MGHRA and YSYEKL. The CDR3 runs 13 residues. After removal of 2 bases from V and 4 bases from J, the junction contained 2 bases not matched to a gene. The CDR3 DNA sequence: TGCGCCAGCAGCCAATTGGGACAGTACGAGCAGTACTTC. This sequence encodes CASSQLGQYEQYF.

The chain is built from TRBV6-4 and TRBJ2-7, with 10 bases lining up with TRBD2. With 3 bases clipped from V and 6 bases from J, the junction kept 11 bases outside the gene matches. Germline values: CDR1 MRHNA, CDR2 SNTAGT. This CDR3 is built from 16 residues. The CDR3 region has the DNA TGTGCCAGCAGTGAAGAAAGTCTAGCGGGAGAATCCGAGCAGTACTTC. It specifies CASSEESLAGESEQYF.

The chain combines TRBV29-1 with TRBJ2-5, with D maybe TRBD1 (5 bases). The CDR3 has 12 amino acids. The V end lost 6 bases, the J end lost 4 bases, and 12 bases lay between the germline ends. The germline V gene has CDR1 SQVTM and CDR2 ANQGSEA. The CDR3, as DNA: TGCAGCGTCAAGGGGTCGGGAGAGACCCAGTACTTC. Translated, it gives CSVKGSGETQYF. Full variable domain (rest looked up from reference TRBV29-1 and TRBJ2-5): SAVISQKPSRDICQRGTSLTIQCQVDSQVTMMFWYRQQPGQSLTLIATANQGSEATYESGFVIDKFPISRPNLTFSTLTVSNMSPEDSSIYLCSVKGSGETQYFGPGTRLLVL.

This CDR3 reads CASSTGGTGETQYF. CDR3 nucleotide sequence: TGTGCCAGCAGTACGGGAGGGACGGGGGAGACCCAGTACTTC. This chain links TRBV27 with TRBJ2-5, with 8 bases matching TRBD2. Trimming cost V 5 bases and J 5 bases; bases outside gene matches: 7. There are 14 residues in the CDR3. Germline V gene sequence: CDR1 MNHEY, CDR2 SMNVEV (reference sequence).

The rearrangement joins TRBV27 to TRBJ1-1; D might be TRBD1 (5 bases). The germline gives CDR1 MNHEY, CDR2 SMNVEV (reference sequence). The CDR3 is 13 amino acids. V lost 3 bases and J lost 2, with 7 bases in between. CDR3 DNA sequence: TGTGCCAGCAGTTTCACAGGAAACACTGAAGCTTTCTTT. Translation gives CASSFTGNTEAFF.

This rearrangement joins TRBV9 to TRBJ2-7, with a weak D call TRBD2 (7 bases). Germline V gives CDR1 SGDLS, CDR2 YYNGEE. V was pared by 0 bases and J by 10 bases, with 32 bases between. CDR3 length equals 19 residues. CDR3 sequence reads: CASSVGMGGLPLTPQPQYF. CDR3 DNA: TGTGCCAGCAGCGTAGGAATGGGGGGGCTTCCACTCACACCCCAACCTCAGTACTTC.

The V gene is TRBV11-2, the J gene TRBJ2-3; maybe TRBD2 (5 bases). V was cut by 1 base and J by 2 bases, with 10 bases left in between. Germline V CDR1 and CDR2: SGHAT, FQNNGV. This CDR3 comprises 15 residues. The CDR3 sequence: CASSLADSPTDTQYF. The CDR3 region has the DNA TGTGCCAGCAGCTTAGCGGACTCACCCACAGATACGCAGTATTTT.

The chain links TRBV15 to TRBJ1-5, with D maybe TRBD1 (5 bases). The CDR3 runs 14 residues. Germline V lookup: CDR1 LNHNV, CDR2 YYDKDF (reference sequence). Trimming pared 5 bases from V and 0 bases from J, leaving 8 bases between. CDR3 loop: CATSDSYSNQPQHF. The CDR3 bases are TGTGCCACCAGCGACAGCTATAGCAATCAGCCCCAGCATTTT.

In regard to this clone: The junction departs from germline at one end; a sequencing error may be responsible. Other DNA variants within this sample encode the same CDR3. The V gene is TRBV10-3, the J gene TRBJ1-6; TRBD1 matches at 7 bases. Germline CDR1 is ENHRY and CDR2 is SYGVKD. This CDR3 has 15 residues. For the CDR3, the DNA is TGTGCCATCAGCGAGTCGCGGGACAGTAATTCACCCCTCCACTTT. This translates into CAISESRDSNSPLHF.

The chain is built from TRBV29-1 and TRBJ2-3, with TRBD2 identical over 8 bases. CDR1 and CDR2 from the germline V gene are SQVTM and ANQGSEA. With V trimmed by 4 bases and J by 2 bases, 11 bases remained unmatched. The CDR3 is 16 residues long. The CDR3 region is CSVAPGVAGTTDTQYF. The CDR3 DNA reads TGCAGCGTTGCTCCTGGAGTAGCGGGAACCACAGATACGCAGTATTTT.

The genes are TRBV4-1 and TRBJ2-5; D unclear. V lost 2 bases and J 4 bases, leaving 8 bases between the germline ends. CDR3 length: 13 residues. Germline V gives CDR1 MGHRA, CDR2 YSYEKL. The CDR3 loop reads CASSQNSGETQYF. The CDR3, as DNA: TGCGCCAGCAGCCAAAACAGTGGAGAGACCCAGTACTTC.

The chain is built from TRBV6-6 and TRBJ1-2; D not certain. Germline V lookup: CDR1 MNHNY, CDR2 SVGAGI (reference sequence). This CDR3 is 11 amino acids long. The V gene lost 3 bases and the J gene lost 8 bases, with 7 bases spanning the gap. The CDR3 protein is CASSYLGGYTF. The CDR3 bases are TGTGCCAGCAGTTATTTGGGCGGCTACACCTTC.

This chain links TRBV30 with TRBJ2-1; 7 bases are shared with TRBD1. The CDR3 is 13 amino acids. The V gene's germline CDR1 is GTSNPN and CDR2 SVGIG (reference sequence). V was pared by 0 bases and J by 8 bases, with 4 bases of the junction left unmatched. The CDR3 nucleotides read TGTGCCTGGAGTGTACACAGGGGTTATGAGCAGTTCTTC. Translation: CAWSVHRGYEQFF. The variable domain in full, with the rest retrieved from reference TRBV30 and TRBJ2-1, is SQTIHQWPATLVQPVGSPLSLECTVEGTSNPNLYWYRQAAGRGLQLLFYSVGIGQISSEVPQNLSASRPQDRQFILSSKKLLLSDSGFYLCAWSVHRGYEQFFGPGTRLTVL.

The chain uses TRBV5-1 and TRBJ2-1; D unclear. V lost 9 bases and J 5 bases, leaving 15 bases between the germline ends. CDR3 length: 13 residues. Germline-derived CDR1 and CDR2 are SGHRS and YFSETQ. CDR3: CATARSANNEQFF. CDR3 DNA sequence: TGCGCCACCGCGAGGAGCGCAAACAATGAGCAGTTCTTC.

In DNA form, the CDR3 reads TGCAGCGTTGAGCGCCGGGACAGGGTGCACGAGCAGTACTTC. This translates into CSVERRDRVHEQYF. This chain connects TRBV29-1 to TRBJ2-7; TRBD1 aligns across 9 bases. Germline CDR1 is SQVTM and CDR2 is ANQGSEA. The junction had 8 bases not matched to a gene; V was cut back by 3 bases and J by 5 bases. CDR3 size: 14 residues.

The CDR3 nucleotides are TGTGCCAGCAGGGGGACTAGCGGTTACAATGAGCAGTTCTTC. Its protein product is CASRGTSGYNEQFF. The chain links TRBV27 to TRBJ2-1, with TRBD2 matching over 11 bases. This CDR3 comprises 14 residues. CDR1 is MNHEY and CDR2 is SMNVEV in the germline V gene (reference sequence). Trimming removed 6 bases from V and 4 bases from J; junction bases left unmatched: 2.

The CDR3 nucleotides read TGTGCCAGCAGCCAAGATCTTGAGGCACCCCAGCAGTACTTC. Protein: CASSQDLEAPQQYF. This chain joins TRBV4-2 and TRBJ2-7, with D uncertain. Germline lookup yields CDR1 LGHNA and CDR2 YNFKEQ. This CDR3 is 14 amino acids long. Trimming took 0 bases from V and 8 from J, leaving 14 bases between them.